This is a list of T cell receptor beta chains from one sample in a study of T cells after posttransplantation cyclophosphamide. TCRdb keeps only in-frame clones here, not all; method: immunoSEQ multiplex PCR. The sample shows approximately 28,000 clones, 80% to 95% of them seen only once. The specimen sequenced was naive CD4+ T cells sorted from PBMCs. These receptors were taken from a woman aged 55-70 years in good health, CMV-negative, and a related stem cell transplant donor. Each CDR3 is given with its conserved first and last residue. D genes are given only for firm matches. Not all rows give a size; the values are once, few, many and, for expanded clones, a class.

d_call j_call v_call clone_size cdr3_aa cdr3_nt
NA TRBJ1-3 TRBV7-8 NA CASSPHTGTLSGNTIYF TGTGCCAGCAGCCCACACACAGGGACACTCTCTGGAAACACCATATATTTT
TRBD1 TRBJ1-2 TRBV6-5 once CASSLPTGFVYGYTF TGTGCCAGCAGCCTACCGACAGGGTTCGTCTATGGCTACACCTTC
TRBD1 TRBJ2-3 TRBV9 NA CASSARTGGGPDTQYF TGTGCCAGCAGCGCTCGAACAGGGGGCGGTCCCGATACGCAGTATTTT
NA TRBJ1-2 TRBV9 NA CASSVAPEGRNNYGYTF TGTGCCAGCAGCGTAGCTCCGGAGGGAAGGAATAACTATGGCTACACCTTC
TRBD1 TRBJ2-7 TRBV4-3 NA CASSQTGTGFYEQYF TGCGCCAGCAGCCAAACCGGGACAGGGTTTTACGAGCAGTACTTC
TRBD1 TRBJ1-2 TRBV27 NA CASSFRGQGQNGYTF TGTGCCAGCAGTTTCCGGGGACAGGGCCAAAATGGCTACACCTTC
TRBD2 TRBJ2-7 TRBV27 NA CASRTPRDYTSEQYF TGTGCCAGCAGGACGCCCCGGGACTACACAAGCGAGCAGTACTTC
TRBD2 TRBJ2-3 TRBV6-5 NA CASTTAGLATDTQYF TGTGCCAGCACCACTGCGGGACTAGCAACAGATACGCAGTATTTT
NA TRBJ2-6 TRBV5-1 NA CASSPFTRGSGANVLTF TGCGCCAGCAGTCCGTTTACCAGGGGCTCTGGGGCCAACGTCCTGACTTTC
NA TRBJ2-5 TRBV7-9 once CASSPYGGTGQETQYF TGTGCCAGCAGCCCCTATGGCGGGACGGGCCAAGAGACCCAGTACTTC
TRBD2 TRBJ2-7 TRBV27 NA CASKGSGGSSYEQYF TGTGCCAGCAAAGGTAGCGGGGGCAGCTCCTACGAGCAGTACTTC
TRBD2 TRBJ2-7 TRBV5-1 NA CASSPQGGTAYEQYF TGCGCCAGCAGCCCCCAGGGAGGGACGGCCTACGAGCAGTACTTC
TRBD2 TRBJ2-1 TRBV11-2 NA CASSYRTSGYNEQFF TGTGCCAGCAGCTACAGGACTAGCGGCTACAATGAGCAGTTCTTC
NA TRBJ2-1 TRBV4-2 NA CASSQVSTTGTTINEQFF TGTGCCAGCAGCCAAGTATCCACTACGGGAACTACAATTAATGAGCAGTTCTTC
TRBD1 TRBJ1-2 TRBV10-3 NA CAISDSGTGGPNYGYTF TGTGCCATCAGTGACTCCGGGACAGGCGGCCCTAACTATGGCTACACCTTC
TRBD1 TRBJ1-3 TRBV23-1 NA CASSHPEQGVSGNTIYF TGCGCCAGCAGTCACCCCGAACAGGGGGTTTCTGGAAACACCATATATTTT
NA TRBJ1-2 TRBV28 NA CASSFRGRGYGYTF TGTGCCAGCAGTTTTAGGGGAAGGGGGTATGGCTACACCTTC
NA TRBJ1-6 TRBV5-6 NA CASSQDRIYNSPLHF TGTGCCAGCAGCCAGGACAGAATCTATAATTCACCCCTCCACTTT
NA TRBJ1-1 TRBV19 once CASLRGGERTEAFF TGTGCCAGTCTCAGAGGAGGGGAGAGGACTGAAGCTTTCTTT
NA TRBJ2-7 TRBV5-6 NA CASSLVGPTYEQYF TGTGCCAGCAGCTTGGTTGGGCCAACCTACGAGCAGTACTTC
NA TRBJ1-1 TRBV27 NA CASSLITPDSLEAFF TGTGCCAGCAGTTTAATTACCCCGGACAGCCTTGAAGCTTTCTTT
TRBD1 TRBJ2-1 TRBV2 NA CASSGTGGYNEQFF TGTGCCAGCAGCGGGACAGGGGGCTACAATGAGCAGTTCTTC
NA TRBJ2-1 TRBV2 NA CASSTDNEQFF TGTGCCAGCAGTACGGACAATGAGCAGTTCTTC
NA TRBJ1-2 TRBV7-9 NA CASSLGGTRSYGYTF TGTGCCAGCAGCTTAGGGGGGACAAGAAGCTATGGCTACACCTTC
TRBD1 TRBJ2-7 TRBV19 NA CASSIVGSDRGRNEQYF TGTGCCAGTAGTATAGTGGGATCGGACAGGGGCCGAAACGAGCAGTACTTC